This TCR beta chain appears in the sequencing data of a study of T cells in Graves' hyperthyroidism and ophthalmopathy. This clonotype was seen at least ten times. The antigen remains undetermined. The study, taken as a whole, reports: A model of 13 V-J features distinguished ophthalmopathy from stable hyperthyroidism. Blood also held most thyroid clonotypes expanded beyond 0.001.

Disease duration was under 3 months in the ophthalmopathy patients, who also had a Clinical Activity Score of at least 3 and a NOSPECS grade of at least 4. Clinicians diagnosed patients from clinical symptoms, serum thyroxine and TRAb, thyroid ultrasound and orbital computed tomography. Amplification of TCR beta CDR3 regions was performed using RNA transcripts as template. The HTBI set primed first-round TCR CDR3 RT-PCR. Each CDR3 protein is one row after TCRdb ran MiXCR on the multiplex PCR reads. In the table there are about 400,000 distinct CDR3 sequences, roughly 15% of which are singletons. The origin of this receptor is a woman aged 25 to 39 with Graves' ophthalmopathy. Material for sequencing was blood.

CDR3 sequence: CASSQDSSTDTQYF. The CDR3 DNA is TGTGCCAGCAGCCAAGACTCTAGCACAGATACGCAGTATTTT. The rearrangement links TRBV3-1 to TRBJ2-3; no clear D gene. The CDR3 extends over 14 amino acids. Germline V gene lookup returns CDR1 LGHDT and CDR2 YNNKEL (reference sequence). V was cut by 0 bases and J by 0 bases, with 4 bases left in between.